The entry below describes one TCR beta chain. Profiled with immunoSEQ multiplex PCR; TCRdb holds only in-frame clones, not every one. Of a few hundred thousand clones listed, 85% are singletons. This entry belongs to a study of blood T cell repertoires in COVID-19. Study-wide background: The study drew acute and convalescent COVID-19 samples from the United States, Italy and Spain.

The CDR3 runs to 12 residues. In germline, CDR1 is MNHEY, CDR2 SVGAGI. The V end lost 7 bases, the J end lost 2 bases, and 6 bases lay between the germline ends. The participants were between roughly 18 and 89 years old and came from 24 US areas. The specimen sequenced was PBMCs or T cells enriched from blood (not recorded which). The TCR comes from a woman aged 50 to 65 who had been exposed to COVID-19. The chain carries TRBV6-5 and TRBJ2-1; no clear D. CDR3 residues: CASTHTYNEQFF. CDR3 DNA: TGTGCCAGCACGCACACCTACAATGAGCAGTTCTTC.